This TCR beta chain is from a study of T cells in Graves' hyperthyroidism and ophthalmopathy (dated by TCRdb to about 2019). Describing the broader study: Peripheral blood samples were taken at the time of initial diagnosis, prior to any treatment. After blood sampling, hyperthyroidism patients were treated with methimazole at a starting dose of 30 mg daily, and ophthalmopathy patients were treated with high-dose intravenous methylprednisolone. A discovery cohort of around 100 patients, fewer than 50 with Graves' ophthalmopathy and about 60 with stable Graves' hyperthyroidism, was used to find distinguishing TCR V-J signatures. The paper describes TCR Vbeta CDR3 sequencing of roughly 130 peripheral blood samples, made up of fewer than 50 ophthalmopathy patients, approximately 73 hyperthyroidism patients and roughly 17 progressor patients. In addition, the study compared T-cell repertoires in thyroid tissue and in blood from roughly 6 Graves' hyperthyroidism patients. An independent validation cohort of 18 to 20 hyperthyroidism patients and 17 patients who later progressed to ophthalmopathy tested prospective prediction of ophthalmopathy. The 75 to 100 discovery patients were randomly split 7:3 into training and test sets. The paper's findings and limits, for the study overall: Sample size was not statistically predetermined, and investigators were not blinded to group allocation. Blood samples also contained most of the expanded thyroid clonotypes (frequency above 0.001), which suggests that blood repertoires may reflect thyroid immune responses. In validation, the model predicted progression to ophthalmopathy a median of 6.5 months before onset, with over 60% sensitivity and nearly 75% specificity. A model built on a 13 V-J signature distinguished ophthalmopathy from stable hyperthyroidism, reaching 85% to 90% sensitivity and under 84% specificity in cross-validation and 80%/75% in testing.

Graves' hyperthyroidism was defined as stable when no progression to ophthalmopathy occurred over 18 months of follow-up. Hyperthyroidism patients were newly diagnosed, with disease duration under 2 months, and aged 18 to 65 years. Patients with uncontrolled infections, other autoimmune diseases, pregnancy or lactation were excluded. Diagnoses were based on clinical symptoms, serum thyroxine and TRAb, thyroid ultrasound and orbital computed tomography. PBMCs were separated from approximately 9.9 ml of fresh peripheral blood using Ficoll-Paque density gradient centrifugation. Total RNA was extracted with Trizol reagent, and quality was checked on an Agilent 2100 Bioanalyzer. The germline V gene specifies SGHRS as CDR1 and YFSETQ as CDR2. The CDR3 numbers 17 residues from cysteine through phenylalanine. Just the 51-base CDR3 DNA is kept, in frame starting at base 1. The V end gives up 4 bases and the J end 0 bases, leaving 12 bases in the junction not matched to a gene.

Amplification of TCR beta CDR3 regions was carried out from RNA transcripts. The TCR CDR3 was subjected to a first round of RT-PCR using the HTBI primer set and the Qiagen OneStep RT-PCR kit. The libraries were constructed in a second round of multiplex PCR and then size-selected and purified. Paired-end sequencing of the libraries was performed with 100 bp reads on an Illumina HiSeq2000. The original methods were these. SOAPnuke was used to process the raw data, with reads discarded if the reads contained adapters or uncalled bases, had a mean Phred below 15, or lacked an exact constant-primer or identifier match. COPE v1.2.5 was used to merge high-quality paired reads, and clonotypes were defined as unique nucleotide sequences. MiTCR v1.1 was used to align clonotypes to the IMGT TRBV, TRBD and TRBJ reference segments. The analysis included only V-J combinations with a frequency above 0.0001, which together covered around 99% of the repertoires. A TCS score was defined as the ratio between F50 (clonal expansion) and ExV (chaos), using BLOSUM62-based TCRdist between CDR3 peptides within each V-J. Welch's t-statistics and random forest reduced several hundred V-J features to 10 to 15, which were used in a naive Bayes classifier (R e1071). TCRdb itself trimmed the public reads at Q25 with fastp, ran MiXCR and retained productive beta chains. Each entry merges the rows of one CDR3 protein and shows their most common DNA and genes. Here the V and J calls rest on TCRdb's processing, not on the authors' analysis. This sample is represented by about 380,000 distinct CDR3 sequences; around 13% of them were singletons. The top ten constitute 8% to 13% of the sample.

With respect to this clonotype: Its antigen is not yet known. There are no base qualities to consult, and no much larger clone falls within one base.

The V and J segments used are TRBV5-1 and TRBJ1-1; a stretch of 7 junction bases matches TRBD1. Sample: blood. This receptor was taken from a woman aged 60-75 years with Graves' hyperthyroidism. The nucleotides read TGCGCCAGCAGCAAACGGGACAGAGGGCCCATGAACACTGAAGCTTTCTTT. Its amino acids are CASSKRDRGPMNTEAFF.